This T cell receptor (beta chain) was profiled in a study of T cell responses to AZD1222 COVID-19 vaccine. Using immunoSEQ multiplex PCR, the repertoire was profiled, and TCRdb retains in-frame clones only, with some absent. This table holds approximately 120,000 clones, 70% to 90% found once. Germline CDR1 reads SGHNT; CDR2 reads YENEEA. Trimming at V came to 5 bases and at J to 5 bases, leaving 16 bases not matched to a gene. The CDR3 totals 18 residues. This receptor was taken from an adult in good health. The sample here was peripheral blood, taken on day 0 of AZD1222 vaccination. The V and J genes are TRBV11-3 and TRBJ2-5; TRBD2 matches at 11 bases. CDR3 amino acids: CASSLIGSGRAWGETQYF. As DNA, the CDR3 is TGTGCCAGCAGCCTAATCGGTAGCGGGAGGGCCTGGGGGGAGACCCAGTACTTC.